What follows describes a single T cell receptor beta chain. Gene names are the mouse ones. The observed sequence ends 1 residue before the CDR3 terminus, with the missing tail filled in from the germline J gene. The data derive from a study of tissue T cells after allogeneic stem cell transplantation. The CDR3 is 16 amino acids. Per the germline V gene, CDR1 is LGHNA and CDR2 is YNLKQL (reference sequence). With V trimmed by 3 bases and J by 0 bases, 4 bases remained unmatched. As to time point: mouse harvest day 7 after allogeneic transplant. Mouse grafts combined 10^7 T-cell-depleted bone marrow cells with 10^6 splenic CD5+ T cells. Tissues came from B6→BALB/c major-mismatch GVHD mice at day 7 or 14. Profiling relied on immunoSEQ multiplex PCR, and the TCRdb table lists in-frame clones only, not all of them. The table records 8,000 to 8,500 clones, roughly 46% of them present only once.

This chain links TRBV5 with TRBJ2-4; 9 bases are shared with TRBD2. Sequenced: skin. This sequence originates from a female BALB/c mouse given C57BL/6 T cells with graft-versus-host disease after an allogeneic hematopoietic cell transplant. The CDR3 DNA, read in part, is TGTGCCAGCAGCCAGACTGGGGGTCCGAGTCAAAACACCTTGTAC. Amino acid sequence: CASSQTGGPSQNTLY. The entire CDR3 reads CASSQTGGPSQNTLYF.